The T cell receptor (beta chain) under discussion was sequenced for a study of regulatory T cells in long-lasting Graves disease. Study summary: Persistent cases were those of Graves' disease that involved over 5 years of antithyroid drugs with positive TSH receptor antibodies.

CDR3-region Arm-PCR and iRepertoire HTBI primers produced the TCR beta libraries. The authors' processing: Identification yielded around 68 TRBV and roughly 14 TRBJ segments across samples. Using its own MiXCR run on the multiplex PCR reads, TCRdb lists one record per CDR3 protein. For this entry, the V and J calls and clone size follow TCRdb and not the study's own pipeline. The data hold more than 650,000 distinct CDR3 sequences, with approximately 31% observed a single time. The CDR3 is 15 amino acids. V gave up 3 bases and J gave up 6 bases; unmatched junction bases: 4. The germline V gene has CDR1 LNHNV and CDR2 YYDKDF (reference sequence). This clonotype has ten or more counts. Sample time point: persistent/refractory GD, antithyroid drugs over 5 years with positive TRAb. TCR sequences were obtained from RNA taken from PBMCs. Into tubes containing EDTA, approximately 8.5 milliliters of peripheral blood were drawn.

The receptor was isolated from a female donor with Graves disease. The chain joins TRBV15 to TRBJ1-4, with TRBD1 matching over 10 bases. The input for sequencing was peripheral blood mononuclear cells (PBMCs), taken when the disease was refractory, from a patient treated with antithyroid drugs. CDR3 residues: CATSRGDRGDEKLFF. The DNA for the CDR3 is TGTGCCACCAGCAGGGGGGACAGGGGAGATGAAAAACTGTTTTTT.